This paragraph reports one T cell receptor beta chain. As yet, its antigen is unknown. This entry belongs to a study of T cell clonotyping in hematopoietic cell transplantation. Study-wide results and limits: Graft donor and pretransplant recipient Inverse Simpson Index values predicted broader posttransplant TCR diversity.

This CDR3 contains 20 residues. V lost 6 bases and J 4 bases, leaving 31 bases between the germline ends. Germline assignment: CDR1 LNHDA and CDR2 SQIVND (reference sequence). Clones were read by immunoSEQ multiplex PCR, and TCRdb kept only the in-frame ones, dropping some. The table lists 4,500 to 6,500 clones, about three quarters of them singletons. The material sequenced was PBMCs, taken 100 days after allogeneic stem cell transplant. This chain connects TRBV19 to TRBJ1-5; D possibly corresponds to TRBD1 (6 bases). This sequence was found in a male patient in his fifties or sixties who had an allogeneic stem cell transplant from an unrelated donor, so the T cells may come from the graft donor. Some clones in this sample may be carry-over from other donors' samples. This chain's CDR3 is CASRSRGQGWTVNANQPQHF. The DNA for the CDR3 is TGTGCCAGTAGATCCCGCGGGCAAGGGTGGACAGTCAACGCAAATCAGCCCCAGCATTTT. The entire variable domain, with the rest obtained from reference TRBV19 and TRBJ1-5, is as follows: DGGITQSPKYLFRKEGQNVTLSCEQNLNHDAMYWYRQDPGQGLRLIYYSQIVNDFQKGDIAEGYSVSREKKESFPLTVTSAQKNPTAFYLCASRSRGQGWTVNANQPQHFGDGTRLSIL.